This T cell receptor (beta chain) comes out of a study of blood T cells in healthy people across ages. Points on this clonotype: As yet, its antigen is unknown.

The V and J ends lost 2 bases and 2 bases respectively, with 10 bases between them. Germline lookup yields CDR1 SGHRS and CDR2 YFSETQ. CDR3 length equals 15 residues. Study-wide results and limits: While age rose, TCR beta diversity per million T cells dropped in a roughly linear way. There were more naive CD4+ cells and higher diversity in long-lived donors than in aged donors.

Through a sample-barcoded 5' primer and a J-beta primer mix, a second PCR was run for about 6 to 12 cycles. Each cDNA molecule was tagged by a template-switch adaptor that had 12 random nucleotides. TCRdb itself ran the 5' RACE reads through MiXCR, one entry per CDR3 protein. The data contain hundreds of thousands of distinct CDR3 sequences, approximately 53% of them singletons. Extractions gave at least 5 micrograms of total RNA per sample. This receptor was identified in a middle-aged man in good health. The chain employs TRBV5-1 and TRBJ2-2; TRBD2 might be the D (6 bases). What was sequenced was blood. For the CDR3, the DNA is TGCGCCAGCAGCTTCCGGGAGCATAACACCGGGGAGCTGTTTTTT. Protein sequence: CASSFREHNTGELFF. Looking up the rest from reference TRBV5-1 and TRBJ2-2 gives the full variable domain: KAGVTQTPRYLIKTRGQQVTLSCSPISGHRSVSWYQQTPGQGLQFLFEYFSETQRNKGNFPGRFSGRQFSNSRSEMNVSTLELGDSALYLCASSFREHNTGELFFGEGSRLTVL.